The rows below give T cell receptor beta chains drawn from one sample of a study of CD8 T cells in ankylosing spondylitis. Using its own MiXCR run on the 5' RACE reads, TCRdb lists one record per CDR3 protein. The table records more than 300,000 distinct CDR3 sequences, approximately 8% of them present only once. Sample: blood, either unsorted or a sorted T cell fraction (not recorded which). The receptor source for this set is a male donor with ankylosing spondylitis. CDR3s include the opening cysteine and the closing phenylalanine or tryptophan. The D gene is left open where the match is weak. A row's size may be missing; if present it is once, few, many or a size class.

NA	TRBV15	few	TRBJ2-3	TGTGCCACCAGCAGAGTTGGCACGGGCACAGATACGCAGTATTTT	CATSRVGTGTDTQYF
NA	TRBV5-1	NA	TRBJ2-7	TGCGCCAGCAGCTCATACGCGGGTAGGGGTGAATCTTACGAGCAGTACTTC	CASSSYAGRGESYEQYF
NA	TRBV29-1	many	TRBJ2-7	TGCAGCGTTTCCGGACCTAACTACGAGCAGTACTTC	CSVSGPNYEQYF
TRBD1	TRBV29-1	few	TRBJ1-1	TGCAGCGTTACCCGTGGGACAGCGGGGACTGAAGCTTTCTTT	CSVTRGTAGTEAFF
TRBD2	TRBV20-1	NA	TRBJ2-3	TGCAGTGCTAGGATGACTAGCGGGATAGTAGATACGCAGTATTTT	CSARMTSGIVDTQYF
TRBD2	TRBV3-1	few	TRBJ2-1	TGTGCCAGCAGCCAAGCTCGAGCGGGAGCTCATGAGCAGTTCTTC	CASSQARAGAHEQFF
NA	TRBV18	NA	TRBJ1-2	TGTGCCAGCTCAGTACTCAATGATGGCTACACCTTC	CASSVLNDGYTF
NA	TRBV29-1	once	TRBJ1-2	TGCAGCGTTGAAGTGATGGGGGCTGAGGGCTACACCTTC	CSVEVMGAEGYTF
TRBD2	TRBV4-1	NA	TRBJ2-7	TGCGCCAGCAGCCCTACAGCGGGAGGGACCTACGAGCAGTACTTC	CASSPTAGGTYEQYF
NA	TRBV2	few	TRBJ2-2	TGTGCCAGCAGGTGGGCTCCTAACACCGGGGAGCTGTTTTTT	CASRWAPNTGELFF
NA	TRBV10-3	few	TRBJ2-3	TGTGCCATCGGAGATCCCCCCGGCACAGATACGCAGTATTTT	CAIGDPPGTDTQYF
NA	TRBV12-3/TRBV12-4	many	TRBJ2-5	TGTGCCAGCGGCATGGGTTTCGAGACCCAGTACTTC	CASGMGFETQYF
NA	TRBV5-1	many	TRBJ2-7	TGCGCCAGCAGCTTGGACAGGGCCGTCTACGAGCAGTACTTC	CASSLDRAVYEQYF
NA	TRBV10-3	NA	TRBJ2-7	TGTGCCATCAGTGAGGGTCCGCGGGATCAAGCAGAAAGCTCCTACGAGCAGTACTTC	CAISEGPRDQAESSYEQYF
TRBD1	TRBV12-3/TRBV12-4	many	TRBJ1-5	TGTGCCAGCCGGACAGGGGCGTACAATCAGCCCCAGCATTTT	CASRTGAYNQPQHF
NA	TRBV19	NA	TRBJ1-1	TGTGCCAGTGGGGAGGGAGTGAACACTGAAGCTTTCTTT	CASGEGVNTEAFF
TRBD1	TRBV11-2	NA	TRBJ2-1	TGTGCCAGCAGCTCGGACAGGAATGAGCAGTTCTTC	CASSSDRNEQFF
NA	TRBV28	few	TRBJ2-5	TGTGCCAGCAGTTCGGTCCAGACGTACCAAGAGACCCAGTACTTC	CASSSVQTYQETQYF
NA	TRBV4-1	many	TRBJ1-1	TGCGCCAGCAGCCAGGGCCCGGGGATGAACACTGAAGCTTTCTTT	CASSQGPGMNTEAFF
TRBD2	TRBV5-1	few	TRBJ2-3	TGCGCCAGCAGGAACCCACGCGGGAGTGGGAGTACAGATACGCAGTATTTT	CASRNPRGSGSTDTQYF
TRBD1	TRBV5-1	few	TRBJ2-7	TGCGCCAGCAGCCCGTCGGCTGGGACAGGAACCTACGAGCAGTACTTC	CASSPSAGTGTYEQYF
NA	TRBV12-3/TRBV12-4	many	TRBJ2-3	TGTGCCAGCAGCTTTAATGGTCGGAGTACAGCAGATACGCAGTATTTT	CASSFNGRSTADTQYF
TRBD1	TRBV11-2	many	TRBJ2-1	TGTGCCAGCAGCTCCGACAGGGGGAATGAGCAGTTCTTC	CASSSDRGNEQFF
NA	TRBV28	few	TRBJ1-3	TGTGCCAGCAGTTGGGACTACCCTAGGGACACCATATATTTT	CASSWDYPRDTIYF
TRBD2	TRBV15	NA	TRBJ2-5	TGTGCCACCAGCAGAAGAGTAAGCGGGAGCGGCGAGACCCAGTACTTC	CATSRRVSGSGETQYF
NA	TRBV7-3	few	TRBJ2-1	TGTGCCAGCAGCTCTGGTTTCGCCTACAATGAGCAGTTCTTC	CASSSGFAYNEQFF
TRBD1	TRBV29-1	many	TRBJ1-5	TGCAGCGTTGAGGGACAGCCTAATCAGCCCCAGCATTTT	CSVEGQPNQPQHF